This entry lists 9 T cell receptor beta chains sequenced from one sample in a study of cytomegalovirus exposure and HLA in healthy donors. With 60 Vbeta and 13 Jbeta primers, the PCR was carried out. Here immunoSEQ multiplex PCR was the method, and the copy in TCRdb shows in-frame clones only, minus some. The table shows 150,000 to 200,000 clones, with roughly 80% occurring only once. Sequenced input: PBMCs. The receptors were sampled from a man in his late teens or twenties in good health and CMV-seropositive.

The V and J genes are TRBV27 and TRBJ2-7; weak D call: TRBD1 (6 bases). Germline CDR1 reads MNHEY; CDR2 reads SMNVEV (reference sequence). The CDR3 runs to 14 residues. V dropped 6 bases and J dropped 5 bases, with 17 bases sitting between them. Here the CDR3 DNA reads TGTGCCAGCAGCCTCGGGCAGGGGACCCACGAGCAGTACTTC. Its protein is CASSLGQGTHEQYF.

This chain joins TRBV7-2 and TRBJ1-5; TRBD1 matches at 9 bases. The CDR3 consists of 17 residues. Germline lookup yields CDR1 SGHTA and CDR2 FQGNSA. V lost 1 base to trimming and J lost 3 bases; unmatched junction nucleotides: 7. The CDR3 reads CASSLGGTGFNNQPQHF. The CDR3 DNA follows: TGTGCCAGCAGCTTAGGCGGGACAGGGTTTAACAATCAGCCCCAGCATTTT.

V usage is TRBV30 and J usage is TRBJ1-2, with 9 bases lining up with TRBD1. V lost 3 bases to trimming and J lost 8 bases; unmatched junction nucleotides: 13. This CDR3 contains 15 residues. The germline V gene has CDR1 GTSNPN and CDR2 SVGIG (reference sequence). The CDR3 region has the DNA TGTGCCTGGAGGCCCCCGGGACAGGGTTTTCGCGGCTACACCTTC. Its protein is CAWRPPGQGFRGYTF.

This clone was recorded a few times. It is likely a read error: a sequence one base away is far more abundant. J is TRBJ2-5 and V is TRBV27; TRBD1 aligns across 10 bases. The DNA end favors TRBJ2-7, so the J call may be wrong. Germline CDR1 and CDR2: MNHEY and SMNVEV (reference sequence). The CDR3 sequence is 17 residues long. This chain's CDR3 is CASSLGLLGQGSFEQYF. CDR3 sequence (DNA): TGTGCCAGCAGCTTAGGGCTACTGGGACAGGGGTCGTTCGAGCAGTACTTC.

This chain links TRBV18 with TRBJ1-5; D is perhaps TRBD1 (6 bases). The CDR3 spans 14 residues. V dropped 4 bases and J dropped 4 bases, with 11 bases sitting between them. Germline V CDR1 and CDR2: KGHSH, LQKENI. The CDR3 sequence: CASSRDRMNQPQHF. CDR3 bases: TGTGCCAGCTCACGTGACAGGATGAATCAGCCCCAGCATTTT.

The chain uses TRBV10-1 and TRBJ2-7; D may be TRBD2 (5 bases). Germline loops: CDR1 WNHNN, CDR2 SYGVQD (reference sequence). CDR3 length: 16 residues. The ends were cut back, 0 bases at V and 1 base at J, with 13 bases in the middle. The CDR3 DNA reads as TGCGCCAGCAGTGAGTCGGAAGCGGTTCCTTCCTACGAGCAGTACTTC. The encoded protein is CASSESEAVPSYEQYF.

This chain uses TRBV11-2 with TRBJ2-5; D uncertain. The germline CDR1 and CDR2 sequences are SGHAT and FQNNGV. This CDR3 is 12 amino acids long. V lost 6 bases to trimming and J lost 5 bases, with 10 bases between them. As DNA, the CDR3 is TGTGCCAGCAGTCAGGCAGGCGAGACCCAGTACTTC. It yields the protein CASSQAGETQYF. The whole variable domain, remainder taken from reference TRBV11-2 and TRBJ2-5, is EAGVAQSPRYKIIEKRQSVAFWCNPISGHATLYWYQQILGQGPKLLIQFQNNGVVDDSQLPKDRFSAERLKGVDSTLKIQPAKLEDSAVYLCASSQAGETQYFGPGTRLLVL.

This sequence joins TRBV28 and TRBJ1-3; D may be TRBD1 (5 bases). Germline V gene data show CDR1 as MDHEN and CDR2 as SYDVKM. This CDR3 contains 14 residues. Trimming left V 5 bases short and J 2 bases short, with 10 bases between. The CDR3 reads CASSEDIAGNTIYF. In DNA, the CDR3 is TGTGCCAGCAGTGAGGACATAGCTGGAAACACCATATATTTT. Supplemented by reference TRBV28 and TRBJ1-3, the full variable domain reads DVKVTQSSRYLVKRTGEKVFLECVQDMDHENMFWYRQDPGLGLRLIYFSYDVKMKEKGDIPEGYSVSREKKERFSLILESASTNQTSMYLCASSEDIAGNTIYFGEGSWLTVV.

The DNA of the CDR3 is TGCGCCAGCAGAACAGGACCGAGCTACGAGCAGTACTTC. It specifies CASRTGPSYEQYF. The V gene is TRBV5-1, the J gene TRBJ2-7, with D perhaps TRBD1 (5 bases). Trimming removed 5 bases at V and 3 bases at J, with 12 bases between. CDR3 size: 13 residues. Germline values: CDR1 SGHRS, CDR2 YFSETQ.